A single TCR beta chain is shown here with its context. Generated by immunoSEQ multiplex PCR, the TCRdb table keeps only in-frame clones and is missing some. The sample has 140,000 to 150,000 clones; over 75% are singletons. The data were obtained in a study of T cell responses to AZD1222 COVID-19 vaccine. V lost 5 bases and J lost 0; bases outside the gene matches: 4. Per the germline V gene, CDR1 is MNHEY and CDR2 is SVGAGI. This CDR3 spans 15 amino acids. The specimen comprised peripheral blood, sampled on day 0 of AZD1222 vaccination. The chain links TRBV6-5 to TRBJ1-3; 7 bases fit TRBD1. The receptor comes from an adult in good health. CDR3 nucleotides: TGTGCCAGCAGTAGGGGGCGCCTCTCTGGAAACACCATATATTTT. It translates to CASSRGRLSGNTIYF.